These T cell receptor beta chains were read from a single sample in a study of T cell changes during pregnancy in multiple sclerosis. The table came from immunoSEQ multiplex PCR; TCRdb's copy has only in-frame clones and leaves some out. This sample has 55,000 to 70,000 clones, with less than 95% found just once. The material was peripheral blood, obtained in the first trimester of pregnancy. These receptors all stem from a female donor in good health, enrolled as a control in a pregnancy study. Each CDR3 is given with its conserved first and last residue. The D gene is left open where the match is weak. Clone size is stated in some rows and not others, as once, few, many or a class when expanded.

clone_size: NA; v_call: TRBV28; j_call: TRBJ1-1; d_call: NA; cdr3_nt: TGTGCCAGCGCAACAGGTTCCTGGGGTACTGAAGCTTTCTTT; cdr3_aa: CASATGSWGTEAFF
clone_size: NA; v_call: TRBV18; j_call: TRBJ1-3; d_call: NA; cdr3_nt: TGTGCCAGCTCACCGCTAGACGGCAACTCTGGAAACACCATATATTTT; cdr3_aa: CASSPLDGNSGNTIYF
clone_size: NA; v_call: TRBV29-1; j_call: TRBJ2-1; d_call: TRBD1; cdr3_nt: TGCAGCGTTGAAGATCCCGAGGGGACAGGGCAAGATGAGCAGTTCTTC; cdr3_aa: CSVEDPEGTGQDEQFF
clone_size: NA; v_call: TRBV19; j_call: TRBJ2-1; d_call: NA; cdr3_nt: TGTGCCAGTAGTATAGACACCTACAATGAGCAGTTCTTC; cdr3_aa: CASSIDTYNEQFF
clone_size: NA; v_call: TRBV27; j_call: TRBJ1-3; d_call: NA; cdr3_nt: TGTGCCAGCAGCCGAACAGGGACTGGAAACACCATATATTTT; cdr3_aa: CASSRTGTGNTIYF
clone_size: NA; v_call: TRBV5-1; j_call: TRBJ2-5; d_call: TRBD2; cdr3_nt: TGCGCCAGCAGCTTCCAGGGCGGGGGACAAGAGACCCAGTACTTC; cdr3_aa: CASSFQGGGQETQYF
clone_size: once; v_call: TRBV6-1; j_call: TRBJ2-7; d_call: TRBD2; cdr3_nt: TGTGCCAGCAGAGAAGCGGGAGTCTTTTACGAGCAGTACTTC; cdr3_aa: CASREAGVFYEQYF
clone_size: NA; v_call: TRBV2; j_call: TRBJ2-2; d_call: TRBD2; cdr3_nt: TGTGCCATCCCCCAAAGCGGGGGGCGCGGGACCGGGGAGCTGTTTTTT; cdr3_aa: CAIPQSGGRGTGELFF
clone_size: NA; v_call: TRBV7-7; j_call: TRBJ2-5; d_call: NA; cdr3_nt: TGTGCTAGCAGCTTAGGGGGAGTTGGACAAGAGACCCAGTACTTC; cdr3_aa: CASSLGGVGQETQYF
clone_size: NA; v_call: TRBV5-1; j_call: TRBJ2-5; d_call: NA; cdr3_nt: TGCGCCAGCAGCTTGGTTACTACCGAGACCCAGTACTTC; cdr3_aa: CASSLVTTETQYF
clone_size: NA; v_call: TRBV5-1; j_call: TRBJ2-2; d_call: TRBD2; cdr3_nt: TGCGCCAGCAGCGGGGGACTAGCGGGAGGACGCGCCGGGGAGCTGTTTTTT; cdr3_aa: CASSGGLAGGRAGELFF
clone_size: once; v_call: TRBV7-3; j_call: TRBJ1-1; d_call: NA; cdr3_nt: TGTGCCAGCAGCCTAACCAGGTTGGCTGAAGCTTTCTTT; cdr3_aa: CASSLTRLAEAFF
clone_size: NA; v_call: TRBV14; j_call: TRBJ2-7; d_call: NA; cdr3_nt: TGTGCCAGCAGACAGAAACTCTCCTACGAGCAGTACTTC; cdr3_aa: CASRQKLSYEQYF
clone_size: NA; v_call: TRBV4-1; j_call: TRBJ2-1; d_call: TRBD2; cdr3_nt: TGCGCCAGCAGCGCCCATCCGGGACTAGAAGGTGAGCAGTTCTTC; cdr3_aa: CASSAHPGLEGEQFF
clone_size: few; v_call: TRBV15; j_call: TRBJ2-7; d_call: NA; cdr3_nt: TGTGCCACCAGCAGACAGGGCATGGACTACGAGCAGTACTTC; cdr3_aa: CATSRQGMDYEQYF
clone_size: NA; v_call: TRBV11-2; j_call: TRBJ2-7; d_call: NA; cdr3_nt: TGTGCCAGCAGCTTCGGTGGCTACGAGCAGTACTTC; cdr3_aa: CASSFGGYEQYF
clone_size: once; v_call: TRBV27; j_call: TRBJ2-3; d_call: TRBD2; cdr3_nt: TGTGCCAGCAGCTCCATCGGGGGGGGCAACACAGATACGCAGTATTTT; cdr3_aa: CASSSIGGGNTDTQYF
clone_size: NA; v_call: TRBV29-1; j_call: TRBJ2-7; d_call: NA; cdr3_nt: TGCAGCGTTGAAACTGGGGCAGGGCGACACGAGCAGTACTTC; cdr3_aa: CSVETGAGRHEQYF
clone_size: NA; v_call: TRBV10-3; j_call: TRBJ2-1; d_call: TRBD2; cdr3_nt: TGTGCCATCAGAACGGGGGGGATCAATGAGCAGTTCTTC; cdr3_aa: CAIRTGGINEQFF
clone_size: NA; v_call: TRBV5-1; j_call: TRBJ2-5; d_call: TRBD1; cdr3_nt: TGCGCCAGCAGCGCCCAGGGGGCATGGGAGACCCAGTACTTC; cdr3_aa: CASSAQGAWETQYF
clone_size: NA; v_call: TRBV30; j_call: TRBJ2-2; d_call: NA; cdr3_nt: TGTGCCTGGAGTGTACTTCGGGGGGAGCTGTTTTTT; cdr3_aa: CAWSVLRGELFF
clone_size: NA; v_call: TRBV6-1; j_call: TRBJ2-2; d_call: NA; cdr3_nt: TGTGCCAGCAGTGAAGAGGCAGGGAACACCGGGGAGCTGTTTTTT; cdr3_aa: CASSEEAGNTGELFF
clone_size: NA; v_call: TRBV7-9; j_call: TRBJ2-3; d_call: NA; cdr3_nt: TGTGCCAGCAGGAGCTCACAGGGTTTATCGGCCGATACGCAGTATTTT; cdr3_aa: CASRSSQGLSADTQYF
clone_size: NA; v_call: TRBV6-5; j_call: TRBJ2-3; d_call: NA; cdr3_nt: TGTGCCAGCAGTCAGACAGATACGCAGTATTTT; cdr3_aa: CASSQTDTQYF
clone_size: few; v_call: TRBV5-1; j_call: TRBJ1-1; d_call: TRBD1; cdr3_nt: TGCGCCAGCCGATGGACAGGGAGGACTGAAGCTTTCTTT; cdr3_aa: CASRWTGRTEAFF
clone_size: NA; v_call: TRBV10-2; j_call: TRBJ2-2; d_call: NA; cdr3_nt: TGCGCCAGCAGTGAGTCGTACCCAGGGGAAGGCGGGGAGCTGTTTTTT; cdr3_aa: CASSESYPGEGGELFF
clone_size: NA; v_call: TRBV18; j_call: TRBJ1-1; d_call: TRBD1; cdr3_nt: TGTGCCAGCTCAACGAGGACAGGGCCTGAAGCTTTCTTT; cdr3_aa: CASSTRTGPEAFF
clone_size: NA; v_call: TRBV11-3; j_call: TRBJ2-1; d_call: TRBD2; cdr3_nt: TGTGCCAGCAGCCTAACCGGGGGGGGAGGGGAGAGCCACAATGAGCAGTTCTTC; cdr3_aa: CASSLTGGGGESHNEQFF
clone_size: NA; v_call: TRBV11-2; j_call: TRBJ2-6; d_call: NA; cdr3_nt: TGTGCCAGCAGTCCGGACAGATTCTCTGGGGCCAACGTCCTGACTTTC; cdr3_aa: CASSPDRFSGANVLTF
clone_size: NA; v_call: TRBV19; j_call: TRBJ1-1; d_call: NA; cdr3_nt: TGTGCCAGCAGCGAGGGGGATGATACAGGGAACACTGAAGCTTTCTTT; cdr3_aa: CASSEGDDTGNTEAFF
clone_size: NA; v_call: TRBV5-6; j_call: TRBJ1-1; d_call: NA; cdr3_nt: TGTGCCAGCAGCGCGGCTACAGGGAGTCGTGGAATGAACACTGAAGCTTTCTTT; cdr3_aa: CASSAATGSRGMNTEAFF